This T cell receptor beta chain was sequenced during a study of Tregs in tolerant kidney transplant recipients (dated by TCRdb to the late 2010s). At the level of the whole study: The study used TCRbeta sequencing to identify donor-specific regulatory T cells before combined kidney and bone marrow transplantation, then tracked those cells after transplant. In 3 healthy controls, several methods of expanding Tregs specific for an allogeneic donor were compared by TCRbeta repertoire sequencing. Overall study outcomes, separate from this receptor: Biological reproducibility was not directly addressed, though technical replication error appeared minimal. The most biologically relevant and donor-specific TCRbeta repertoire appeared to be identified by expanding Tregs with activated donor B cells. The study was limited by small patient numbers, and the findings need validation in larger populations and under other immunosuppression protocols.

Unstimulated Tregs (CD4+CD25+CD127-), CD4+ non-Tregs (CD4+CD25-), CD4 and CD8 cells were FACS-sorted from thawed PBMCs. Healthy control blood was obtained either as purchased buffy coats or from healthy volunteers. Healthy control blood was processed to PBMCs by Ficoll density gradient and cryopreserved, and patient PBMCs were collected before and after transplant. For TCRbeta CDR3 sequencing, genomic DNA was extracted from sorted cells using the QIAGEN DNeasy Blood and Tissue Kit. High-throughput TCRbeta CDR3 sequencing, including PCR amplification with bias correction and internal controls, was performed commercially through immunoSEQ. Per the source publication's procedure: Unique productive TCRbeta sequences were defined by CDR3 nucleotide sequence where primers matched, otherwise by CDR3 amino acid sequence with Vbeta and Jbeta genes. To correct sorting error, sequences shared between sorted populations at a frequency ratio of 2:1 or less were removed; the rest were assigned to the higher population. Sequences were defined as donor-reactive when expanded at least 5-fold in CFSE-low cells versus unstimulated cells and present at a frequency of at least 0.01% in CFSE-low cells. Jensen-Shannon divergence calculated on the top 100 TCRbeta sequences ranked by frequency was used to measure repertoire divergence. For any sample with multiple sequencing runs, sorting error was corrected in each run separately before the runs were pooled. TCRdb mirrors the immuneACCESS table, restricted to in-frame sequences. Some clones are absent from its copies; in checked studies, under half trace to an unresolved V gene, and the reason for the others is unknown. D and trimming were read from the DNA, whereas the V and J calls and clone size are those reported in that table. The sample includes 200,000 to 300,000 clones, with approximately 83% observed a single time. The top ten hold around 0.6% of the sample.

Regarding this clone: Its antigen is still unknown. Base qualities are not provided; no much larger clone lies one nucleotide away.

The sample consisted of CD4+ T cells from blood. The origin of this receptor is a human donor in good health.

The CDR3 loop reads CASSTARLAVLGEQYF. The DNA is TGTGCCAGTAGTACCGCCCGACTAGCGGTCCTAGGCGAGCAGTACTTC. The sequence links TRBV19 to TRBJ2-7; TRBD2 lines up with 9 middle nucleotides. The junction shows trimming of 4 bases on V and 6 bases on J, and the gene matches do not reach 13 bases of it. The CDR3 has 16 amino acids, counting the end cysteine and phenylalanine. The kept DNA is CDR3 alone, 48 bases in frame from the first base. The germline V gene (reference sequence) sets CDR1 to LNHDA and CDR2 to SQIVND. When the CDR3 is completed using the reference TRBV19 and TRBJ2-7 genes on either side, the full variable domain is DGGITQSPKYLFRKEGQNVTLSCEQNLNHDAMYWYRQDPGQGLRLIYYSQIVNDFQKGDIAEGYSVSREKKESFPLTVTSAQKNPTAFYLCASSTARLAVLGEQYFGPGTRLTVT.